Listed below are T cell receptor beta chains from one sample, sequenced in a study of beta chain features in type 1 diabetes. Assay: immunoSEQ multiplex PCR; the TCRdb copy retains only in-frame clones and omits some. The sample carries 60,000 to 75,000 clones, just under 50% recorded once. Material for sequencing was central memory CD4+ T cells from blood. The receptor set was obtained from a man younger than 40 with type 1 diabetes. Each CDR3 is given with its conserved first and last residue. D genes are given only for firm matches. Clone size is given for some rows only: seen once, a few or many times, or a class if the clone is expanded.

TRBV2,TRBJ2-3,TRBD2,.,CASRTSGSKDTQYF,TGTGCCAGTCGGACTAGCGGGAGTAAGGATACGCAGTATTTT
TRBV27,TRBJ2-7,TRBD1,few,CASSFRRTGVPYEQYF,TGTGCCAGCAGTTTTAGAAGGACAGGGGTCCCCTACGAGCAGTACTTC
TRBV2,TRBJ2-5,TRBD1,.,CASTGTGLGETQYF,TGTGCCAGCACGGGGACAGGACTCGGGGAGACCCAGTACTTC
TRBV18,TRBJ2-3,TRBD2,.,CASSPQSSGGDTQYF,TGTGCCAGCTCACCACAGTCTAGCGGGGGAGATACGCAGTATTTT
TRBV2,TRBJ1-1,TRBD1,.,CASSPWAGGMNTEAFF,TGTGCCAGCAGTCCTTGGGCAGGGGGCATGAACACTGAAGCTTTCTTT
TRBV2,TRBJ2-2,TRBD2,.,CASATSGNTGELFF,TGTGCCAGCGCGACTAGCGGTAACACCGGGGAGCTGTTTTTT
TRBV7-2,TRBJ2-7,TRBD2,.,CASSLGALARNEQYF,TGTGCCAGCAGCTTAGGAGCACTAGCGAGGAACGAGCAGTACTTC
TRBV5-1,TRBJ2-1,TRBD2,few,CASSILAGSYNEQFF,TGCGCCAGCAGCATACTAGCGGGATCTTACAATGAGCAGTTCTTC
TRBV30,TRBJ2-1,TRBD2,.,CACTNSGRNEQFF,TGTGCCTGTACGAATAGCGGGAGGAATGAGCAGTTCTTC
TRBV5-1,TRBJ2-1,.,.,CASSYGQEGGEQFF,TGCGCCAGCAGCTATGGACAGGAGGGGGGTGAGCAGTTCTTC
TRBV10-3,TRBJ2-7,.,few,CAISVSYEQYF,TGTGCCATCAGTGTATCCTACGAGCAGTACTTC
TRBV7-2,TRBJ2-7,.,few,CASSLVWDSSGQYF,TGTGCCAGCAGCTTAGTATGGGACTCGTCGGGGCAGTACTTC
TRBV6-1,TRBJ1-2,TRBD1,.,CASSSGQALYGYTF,TGTGCCAGCAGTTCAGGACAGGCGCTTTATGGCTACACCTTC
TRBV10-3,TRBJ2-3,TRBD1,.,CAIRNRGSADTQYF,TGTGCCATCAGGAACAGGGGTTCCGCAGATACGCAGTATTTT
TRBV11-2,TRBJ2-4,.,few,CASTTSGVAKNIQYF,TGTGCCAGCACCACAAGCGGAGTAGCCAAAAACATTCAGTACTTC
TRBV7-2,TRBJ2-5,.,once,CASSIQGGETQYF,TGTGCCAGCAGCATACAGGGTGGAGAGACCCAGTACTTC
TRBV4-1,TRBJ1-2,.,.,CASSQDSGQGTGYTF,TGCGCCAGCAGCCAAGATTCTGGGCAGGGGACCGGCTACACCTTC
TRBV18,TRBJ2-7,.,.,CASSPNRDSYEQYF,TGTGCCAGCTCACCAAACAGGGACTCCTACGAGCAGTACTTC
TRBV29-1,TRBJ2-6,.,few,CSVVVGANVLTF,TGCAGCGTTGTAGTTGGGGCCAACGTCCTGACTTTC
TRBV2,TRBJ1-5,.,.,CASSSWPAGGNQPQHF,TGTGCCAGCAGTAGTTGGCCGGCGGGTGGCAATCAGCCCCAGCATTTT
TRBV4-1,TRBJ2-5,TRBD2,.,CASSQGGGRVGETQYF,TGCGCCAGCAGCCAAGGCGGGGGGCGCGTAGGAGAGACCCAGTACTTC
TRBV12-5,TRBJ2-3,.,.,CASGSRDTQYF,TGTGCTAGTGGTTCCCGTGATACGCAGTATTTT
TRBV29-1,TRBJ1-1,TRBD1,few,CSVVWDRNAEAFF,TGCAGCGTTGTCTGGGACAGGAACGCTGAAGCTTTCTTT
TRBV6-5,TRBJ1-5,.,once,CASSPDSSNQPQHF,TGTGCCAGCAGCCCCGACAGTAGCAATCAGCCCCAGCATTTT
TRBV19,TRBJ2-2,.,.,CATAGRVTGELFF,TGTGCCACCGCGGGGCGGGTCACCGGGGAGCTGTTTTTT
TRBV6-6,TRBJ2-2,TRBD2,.,CASSLSTGLATGELFF,TGTGCCAGCAGTCTATCAACGGGACTAGCGACTGGGGAGCTGTTTTTT
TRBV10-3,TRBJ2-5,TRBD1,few,CAISETGGSTQYF,TGTGCCATCAGTGAGACAGGGGGCTCGACCCAGTACTTC
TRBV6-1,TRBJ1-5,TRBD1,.,CASIIGGGQPQHF,TGTGCCAGCATTATAGGGGGCGGTCAGCCCCAGCATTTT
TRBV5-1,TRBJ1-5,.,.,CASSIGEPDQPQHF,TGCGCCAGCAGCATAGGGGAACCGGATCAACCCCAGCATTTT
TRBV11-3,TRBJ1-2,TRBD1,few,CASSLDGQVDYTF,TGTGCCAGCAGCTTAGACGGACAGGTCGACTACACCTTC
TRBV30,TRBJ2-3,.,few,CAWGQSDTQYF,TGTGCCTGGGGACAGTCAGATACGCAGTATTTT
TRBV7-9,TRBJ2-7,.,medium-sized,CASSLEGSEQYF,TGTGCCAGCAGCTTAGAAGGGAGCGAGCAGTACTTC
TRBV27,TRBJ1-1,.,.,CASRESKYGTEAFF,TGTGCCAGCAGAGAAAGTAAGTACGGCACTGAAGCTTTCTTT
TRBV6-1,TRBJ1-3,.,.,CASSADISGNTIYF,TGTGCCAGCAGTGCCGACATCTCTGGAAACACCATATATTTT
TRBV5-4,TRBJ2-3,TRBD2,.,CASSRDRGVTDTQYF,TGTGCCAGCAGCCGAGACCGGGGGGTCACAGATACGCAGTATTTT